The present TCR beta chain was sequenced within a study of T-cell reconstitution after alpha-beta-depleted transplantation in children. This clonotype has only a few counts. Unique molecular identifiers tagged the TCRbeta library. Each CDR3 protein is one row after TCRdb ran MiXCR on the PCR reads. The sample consists of about 500,000 distinct CDR3 sequences, 30% to 35% of them appearing once. Germline V gene lookup returns CDR1 LGHNA and CDR2 YSLEER. The CDR3 has 17 amino acids. V lost 3 bases and J lost 3, with 18 bases in between. Source: PBMCs from the stem cell graft donor, taken from the stem cell graft. The V gene is TRBV4-3, the J gene TRBJ2-1; D gene unclear. The clonotype comes from a human donor who donated a stem cell graft to a child with aplastic anemia. The CDR3 nucleotides are TGCGCCAGCAGCCAGGGTATGGGAAGTCTAGACTACAATGAGCAGTTCTTC. This sequence encodes CASSQGMGSLDYNEQFF.